This TCR beta chain appears in the sequencing data of a study of T cell responses to AZD1222 COVID-19 vaccine (dated by TCRdb to about 2021). For the wider study: AZD1222 recipients given second doses at about 4 weeks or at about 12 weeks were pooled, since spike-specific TCR depth and breadth were not found to differ between the two schedules. Trial participants were enrolled by age into 18-55, 56-69 and 70-plus year subgroups, with approximately 150, 30 and 60 TCR-sequenced participants respectively. A total of approximately 250 trial participants underwent TCR sequencing, of whom roughly 210 had received two doses of AZD1222 and about 25 had received two doses of the MenACWY control vaccine. Points the paper makes about the study in general: Reportedly, almost half of the unique spike-specific TCRs recognized epitopes lying outside the regions that are mutated in the B.1.351 and B.1.1.7 variants. Only a handful of AZD1222 recipients were SARS-CoV-2 seropositive at baseline, limiting conclusions about previously exposed vaccinees. Because no samples from the day 14 peak response were available, repertoires could be characterized only after the peak T cell response. After two AZD1222 doses, spike-specific TCR breadth and depth were significantly higher than at day 0 and than in MenACWY recipients. Most participants were white British and females outnumbered males, and the authors suggested that clonal diversity may have been underestimated. CD4 TCRs associated with the vaccine covered the entire spike protein, and the dominant responses were in regions 160-218 and 743-854. The 56-69-year group was small, and its depth increase did not reach significance, likely because of low power.

V and J are truncated by 3 bases and 4 bases respectively, leaving an intervening sequence of 10 bases. From cysteine to phenylalanine, the CDR3 is 13 amino acids long. Only the CDR3 DNA is retained, 39 bases long and in frame from the first base. The CDR1 and CDR2 encoded by the germline V gene (reference sequence) are DFQATT and SNEGSKA. Note on this clone: The clone's antigen remains unknown. Base quality data are lacking; no much larger clone is found one base away.

The sample's time point label, decoded: baseline before first vaccination. Samples from vaccinated people were obtained from the UK trials COV001 and COV002, which included a single-blind randomized controlled phase 2/3 trial of AZD1222 (ChAdOx1 nCoV-19) in healthy adults. Trial participant PBMC samples were collected at day 0 and day 28 after the second dose for TCRbeta chain sequencing. The CDR3 regions of human TCRbeta chains were analyzed by immunosequencing. Regarding the original processing steps: Repertoire TCRs were checked for matches against a reference library of SARS-CoV-2-specific TCRs that had been generated using the MIRA antigen-specificity platform. Breadth meant the fraction of unique TCRs that were SARS-CoV-2-associated, whereas depth meant the fraction of total T cells that were SARS-CoV-2-associated. Using the MIRA data, every spike-specific TCR was mapped to the spike region that the TCR reacted to and assigned to either a CD4 or a CD8 class. Log10-transformed breadth and depth values were compared by one-way ANOVA with Sidak's multiple comparisons tests. The source is immuneACCESS, and TCRdb retained only in-frame sequences with V and J called. Part of the clones is not carried over; for the studies checked, unresolved V genes explain less than half of this, and the remainder is unexplained. V and J calls and clone size are copied from that table; D and trimming were computed from the DNA. The sample table lists 95,000 to 100,000 clones, approximately 90% of them with a count of one. Under 1.5% of the sample is held by the ten biggest clonotypes.

This receptor was obtained from an adult in good health. The specimen was peripheral blood, collected on day 0 of AZD1222 vaccination. The sequence links TRBV20-1 to TRBJ1-5, with an unclear D gene assignment. The CDR3 region reads CSASGPFNQPQHF. In nucleotides, the sequence is TGCAGTGCTAGTGGCCCCTTTAATCAGCCCCAGCATTTT.